The clone carrying this T cell receptor beta chain has only a few counts. Its antigen is unknown. TCRdb used MiXCR to reprocess the reads, holding one entry per CDR3 protein. The table shows about 890,000 distinct CDR3 sequences, with approximately 33% occurring only once. The source of the sample is a study of T cell repertoires in cytomegalovirus infection. Study summary: From public TCR beta signatures came an indication of both CMV infection and matching HLA type. Regarding the study as a whole: Cumulative frequency of public TCR beta families picked out carriers of CMV plus the relevant HLA.

Sequenced material: cultured CD8+ T cells from PBMCs, taken from culture after CMV antigen stimulation. This TCR came from a human donor in good health (CMV status not recorded). Some clones in this sample may be carry-over from other donors' samples.

CDR3 sequence (DNA): TGTGCCAGCAGTTGGGGCGGGGAGAATTCACCCCTCCACTTT. Amino acid sequence: CASSWGGENSPLHF. The V call is TRBV12-3 or TRBV12-4, the J call TRBJ1-6, with D perhaps matching TRBD1 (5 bases). The CDR3 sequence is 14 residues long. V lost 4 bases to trimming and J lost 7 bases, with 11 bases between them.